This T cell receptor (beta chain) was recorded in a study of human T cells and chemical hapten exposure. Trimming removed 0 bases from V and 4 bases from J; junction bases left unmatched: 7. Germline-derived CDR1 and CDR2 are SGHRS and YFSETQ. The length of the CDR3 is 18 residues. There are many counts of this clonotype. Time point of the sample: patch test 1, 2 weeks after DPC sensitization. Indicated treatment: therapeutic diphenylcyclopropenone sensitization with weekly scalp DPC. One entry per CDR3 protein results from TCRdb running MiXCR on the RACE reads. The profile shows about 360,000 distinct CDR3 sequences, roughly 4.8% of them singletons.

The source of this sequence is a woman aged 45-59 years with alopecia areata. Some clones in this sample may be carry-over from other donors' samples. The material sequenced was whole blood, taken in connection with sensitization to the hapten diphenylcyclopropenone (DPC). V is TRBV5-1 and J is TRBJ2-3; TRBD2 aligns across 14 bases. CDR3: CASSLEGLAGEFADTQYF. For the CDR3, the DNA is TGCGCCAGCAGCTTGGAGGGACTAGCGGGAGAATTCGCAGATACGCAGTATTTT.